Listed below are T cell receptor beta chains from one sample, sequenced in a study of CD8 T cells in ankylosing spondylitis. TCRdb re-derived calls from the 5' RACE reads in MiXCR, one entry per CDR3 protein. The table has around 230,000 distinct CDR3 sequences, around 7.8% seen once; the top ten hold around 7%. Sequencing used blood, either unsorted or a sorted T cell fraction (not recorded which). Every receptor here comes from a male donor with ankylosing spondylitis or in good health (not recorded which). CDR3s include the opening cysteine and the closing phenylalanine or tryptophan. D genes are given only for firm matches. Expanded clones get a size class; other rows say once, few or many, or leave the size out.

clone_size: many
j_call: TRBJ2-7
d_call: TRBD1
v_call: TRBV12-3/TRBV12-4
cdr3_nt: TGTGCCAGCAGTCCACGACAGGGTAGGGACTCCTACGAGCAGTACTTC
cdr3_aa: CASSPRQGRDSYEQYF

clone_size: -
j_call: TRBJ1-5
d_call: -
v_call: TRBV20-1
cdr3_nt: TGCAGTGCTAGAGACGTCAGGGGAGGGGATCAGCCCCAGCATTTT
cdr3_aa: CSARDVRGGDQPQHF

clone_size: many
j_call: TRBJ1-2
d_call: TRBD1
v_call: TRBV3-1
cdr3_nt: TGTGCCAGCAGCCAAGGGCCAGGGGGCACATATGGCTACACCTTC
cdr3_aa: CASSQGPGGTYGYTF

clone_size: many
j_call: TRBJ1-4
d_call: -
v_call: TRBV20-1
cdr3_nt: TGCAGTGCTAGGAGGACGGTAACGAATGAAAAACTGTTTTTT
cdr3_aa: CSARRTVTNEKLFF

clone_size: many
j_call: TRBJ2-3
d_call: TRBD2
v_call: TRBV7-6
cdr3_nt: TGTGCCAGCAGCCCTCCCTTAGCGGGAGGCGCAGATACGCAGTATTTT
cdr3_aa: CASSPPLAGGADTQYF

clone_size: -
j_call: TRBJ2-3
d_call: -
v_call: TRBV11-2
cdr3_nt: TGTGCCAGCAGCTTTGCGGCGGAGGATCTCACAGATACGCAGTATTTT
cdr3_aa: CASSFAAEDLTDTQYF

clone_size: many
j_call: TRBJ2-3
d_call: TRBD1
v_call: TRBV4-1
cdr3_nt: TGCGCCAGCAGCCAAGTCACCCTGGGACAGGGTAGCACAGATACGCAGTATTTT
cdr3_aa: CASSQVTLGQGSTDTQYF

clone_size: -
j_call: TRBJ2-7
d_call: -
v_call: TRBV11-1
cdr3_nt: TGTGCCAGCAGCCCATATAGCCACGAGCAGTACTTC
cdr3_aa: CASSPYSHEQYF

clone_size: many
j_call: TRBJ1-2
d_call: -
v_call: TRBV5-1
cdr3_nt: TGCGCCAGCAGCTTGGACGCGTCCTCTAGGTATGGCTACACCTTC
cdr3_aa: CASSLDASSRYGYTF

clone_size: many
j_call: TRBJ2-2
d_call: -
v_call: TRBV20-1
cdr3_nt: TGCAGTGCTAGAGATACAAGGATATCGACCACCGGGGAGCTGTTTTTT
cdr3_aa: CSARDTRISTTGELFF

clone_size: -
j_call: TRBJ1-1
d_call: TRBD1
v_call: TRBV5-6
cdr3_nt: TGTGCCAGCAGCTTGCAGGGGGCGCTTGGTGAAGCTTTCTTT
cdr3_aa: CASSLQGALGEAFF

clone_size: many
j_call: TRBJ2-6
d_call: -
v_call: TRBV6-5
cdr3_nt: TGTGCCAGCAGTTACCTCCGACGGGCAAATTCTGGGGCCAACGTCCTGACTTTC
cdr3_aa: CASSYLRRANSGANVLTF

clone_size: -
j_call: TRBJ1-4
d_call: -
v_call: TRBV5-6
cdr3_nt: TGTGCCAGCAGCTATCCGGAGGGGCACACAACTAATGAAAAACTGTTTTTT
cdr3_aa: CASSYPEGHTTNEKLFF

clone_size: many
j_call: TRBJ2-2
d_call: -
v_call: TRBV6-1
cdr3_nt: TGTGCCAGCAGTGAAAGGCAGGGATACTCCGGGGAGCTGTTTTTT
cdr3_aa: CASSERQGYSGELFF

clone_size: few
j_call: TRBJ2-5
d_call: -
v_call: TRBV7-2
cdr3_nt: TGTGCCAGCAGCCGGCCGGGTCTGCTGGAGACCCAGTACTTC
cdr3_aa: CASSRPGLLETQYF

clone_size: -
j_call: TRBJ1-2
d_call: TRBD1
v_call: TRBV5-1
cdr3_nt: TGCGCCAGCAGCTTGCAAGGCAGGGGGAGTGGAGATGGCTACACCTTC
cdr3_aa: CASSLQGRGSGDGYTF

clone_size: once
j_call: TRBJ2-2
d_call: -
v_call: TRBV7-9
cdr3_nt: TGTGCCAGCAGCTTAGTAACACCCTCGTCCGGGGAGCTGTTTTTT
cdr3_aa: CASSLVTPSSGELFF

clone_size: many
j_call: TRBJ1-5
d_call: -
v_call: TRBV12-3/TRBV12-4
cdr3_nt: TGTGCCAGCAGTTGGGCGGCAGGGGTTAATCAGCCCCAGCATTTT
cdr3_aa: CASSWAAGVNQPQHF

clone_size: many
j_call: TRBJ2-1
d_call: TRBD1
v_call: TRBV6-1
cdr3_nt: TGTGCCAGCAGCCTTTTTCCGACAGGGGCATACAATGAGCAGTTCTTC
cdr3_aa: CASSLFPTGAYNEQFF

clone_size: few
j_call: TRBJ2-7
d_call: TRBD1
v_call: TRBV6-1
cdr3_nt: TGTGCCAGCAGACCGGGACAGGGGGTCTACGAGCAGTACTTC
cdr3_aa: CASRPGQGVYEQYF

clone_size: -
j_call: TRBJ2-1
d_call: TRBD2
v_call: TRBV11-3
cdr3_nt: TGTGCCAGCAGCTCGCCGGGACTAGGAAATGAGCAGTTCTTC
cdr3_aa: CASSSPGLGNEQFF

clone_size: many
j_call: TRBJ1-5
d_call: -
v_call: TRBV20-1
cdr3_nt: TGCAGTGCTTTCCCAGGACGGCCCGATCAGCCCCAGCATTTT
cdr3_aa: CSAFPGRPDQPQHF

clone_size: many
j_call: TRBJ2-1
d_call: -
v_call: TRBV4-1
cdr3_nt: TGCGCCAGCATCCGTCTGGCGGAGAGCTCCTACAATGAGCAGTTCTTC
cdr3_aa: CASIRLAESSYNEQFF

clone_size: few
j_call: TRBJ1-3
d_call: -
v_call: TRBV12-3/TRBV12-4
cdr3_nt: TGTGCCAGCACCCAGGGTCTGGGGGACTCTGGAAACACCATATATTTT
cdr3_aa: CASTQGLGDSGNTIYF

clone_size: many
j_call: TRBJ2-4
d_call: TRBD1
v_call: TRBV20-1
cdr3_nt: TGCAGTGCAACCGGACAGGGGTGGAACATTCAGTACTTC
cdr3_aa: CSATGQGWNIQYF

clone_size: many
j_call: TRBJ2-2
d_call: -
v_call: TRBV12-3/TRBV12-4
cdr3_nt: TGTGCCAGCAGTTTCTCAGGCGCCACCGGGGAGCTGTTTTTT
cdr3_aa: CASSFSGATGELFF

clone_size: few
j_call: TRBJ1-6
d_call: -
v_call: TRBV4-2
cdr3_nt: TGTGCCAGCAGCCAAGAATCTGTAGGCGAGGGTTCACCCCTCCACTTT
cdr3_aa: CASSQESVGEGSPLHF

clone_size: few
j_call: TRBJ2-1
d_call: TRBD2
v_call: TRBV7-2
cdr3_nt: TGTGCCAGCAGCTTAGATGGCGGGGGGAACAATGAGCAGTTCTTC
cdr3_aa: CASSLDGGGNNEQFF

clone_size: few
j_call: TRBJ2-2
d_call: TRBD1
v_call: TRBV25-1
cdr3_nt: TGTGCCAGCAGTGAATCGGGGACAGCCTACTTCGGAGCCGGGGAGCTGTTTTTT
cdr3_aa: CASSESGTAYFGAGELFF

clone_size: -
j_call: TRBJ1-5
d_call: TRBD1
v_call: TRBV19
cdr3_nt: TGTGCCAGTAGCCGGACAGGGCTGACCTATAGCAATCAGCCCCAGCATTTT
cdr3_aa: CASSRTGLTYSNQPQHF

clone_size: many
j_call: TRBJ2-2
d_call: -
v_call: TRBV20-1
cdr3_nt: TGCAGTGCTAGAGATTTCCGGGAGACCGGGGAGCTGTTTTTT
cdr3_aa: CSARDFRETGELFF

clone_size: many
j_call: TRBJ1-5
d_call: -
v_call: TRBV7-2
cdr3_nt: TGTGCCAGCAGCACCGACAGACATCAGCCCCAGCATTTT
cdr3_aa: CASSTDRHQPQHF

clone_size: many
j_call: TRBJ1-2
d_call: -
v_call: TRBV3-1
cdr3_nt: TGTGCCAGCAGCCAATTCCCAGGGACACCCTATGGCTACACCTTC
cdr3_aa: CASSQFPGTPYGYTF

clone_size: -
j_call: TRBJ1-1
d_call: TRBD1
v_call: TRBV7-2
cdr3_nt: TGTGCCAGCAGCGAACCCGGGACAGGGGACACTGAAGCTTTCTTT
cdr3_aa: CASSEPGTGDTEAFF

clone_size: -
j_call: TRBJ2-5
d_call: -
v_call: TRBV18
cdr3_nt: TGTGCCAGCTCACCACCGGCCAGGAAAGAGACCCAGTACTTC
cdr3_aa: CASSPPARKETQYF

clone_size: many
j_call: TRBJ1-1
d_call: -
v_call: TRBV5-1
cdr3_nt: TGCGCCAGCAGCTTTCGGGACGGGAACACTGAAGCTTTCTTT
cdr3_aa: CASSFRDGNTEAFF

clone_size: many
j_call: TRBJ2-3
d_call: -
v_call: TRBV7-2
cdr3_nt: TGTGCCAGCAAGATCGATGGGGGCGGAGATACGCAGTATTTT
cdr3_aa: CASKIDGGGDTQYF

clone_size: many
j_call: TRBJ2-2
d_call: -
v_call: TRBV5-5
cdr3_nt: TGTGCCAGCAGCTGGGTTCCCACCGGGGAGCTGTTTTTT
cdr3_aa: CASSWVPTGELFF

clone_size: few
j_call: TRBJ2-7
d_call: -
v_call: TRBV12-3/TRBV12-4
cdr3_nt: TGTGCCAGCAGTAAGGGGACGACCGAGCAGTACTTC
cdr3_aa: CASSKGTTEQYF

clone_size: few
j_call: TRBJ2-1
d_call: TRBD2
v_call: TRBV4-3
cdr3_nt: TGCGCCAGCAGCCACGCCGGGACTAGCGCCTACAATGAGCAGTTCTTC
cdr3_aa: CASSHAGTSAYNEQFF

clone_size: many
j_call: TRBJ2-1
d_call: TRBD2
v_call: TRBV11-2
cdr3_nt: TGTGCCAGTTTACGTCTAGCGGGATTGAATGAGCAGTTCTTC
cdr3_aa: CASLRLAGLNEQFF

clone_size: once
j_call: TRBJ2-1
d_call: TRBD2
v_call: TRBV30
cdr3_nt: TGTGCCTGGAGTGTAATCCTAGCGGCCTACAATGAGCAGTTCTTC
cdr3_aa: CAWSVILAAYNEQFF

clone_size: many
j_call: TRBJ1-1
d_call: TRBD1
v_call: TRBV7-8
cdr3_nt: TGTGCCAGCAGCTTAGTAACGGCAGGGGGCGGCGTCACTGAAGCTTTCTTT
cdr3_aa: CASSLVTAGGGVTEAFF

clone_size: many
j_call: TRBJ1-1
d_call: -
v_call: TRBV5-1
cdr3_nt: TGCGCCAGCAGCTTTGGCAGGGATATCACTGAAGCTTTCTTT
cdr3_aa: CASSFGRDITEAFF

clone_size: many
j_call: TRBJ2-5
d_call: -
v_call: TRBV20-1
cdr3_nt: TGCAGTGCTAGCTTAGTCACAGGACAAGAGACCCAGTACTTC
cdr3_aa: CSASLVTGQETQYF

clone_size: many
j_call: TRBJ1-2
d_call: TRBD1
v_call: TRBV12-3/TRBV12-4
cdr3_nt: TGTGCCAGCAGTCCCGCAGGGGGTAACTATGGCTACACCTTC
cdr3_aa: CASSPAGGNYGYTF